Given below is one T cell receptor (beta chain) in context. The CDR3 runs 13 residues. CDR1 and CDR2 (germline): MDHEN, SYDVKM. Trimming took off 6 bases at V and 0 bases at J, with 8 bases between the two ends. The data derive from a study of long-term antiretroviral therapy in people with HIV. Run at survey level, the immunoSEQ assay was version v3.0. Produced via immunoSEQ multiplex PCR; TCRdb's table is partial and in-frame only. The table records some 20,000 clones, approximately 92% of them present only once. The sequences come from unsorted PBMCs, collected 4.2 years after starting antiretroviral therapy. This TCR came from a man aged 50 or older with HIV. The chain joins TRBV28 to TRBJ1-1; D remains unclear. This CDR3 reads CASRTPVNTEAFF. CDR3 sequence (DNA): TGTGCCAGCAGGACTCCGGTGAACACTGAAGCTTTCTTT.